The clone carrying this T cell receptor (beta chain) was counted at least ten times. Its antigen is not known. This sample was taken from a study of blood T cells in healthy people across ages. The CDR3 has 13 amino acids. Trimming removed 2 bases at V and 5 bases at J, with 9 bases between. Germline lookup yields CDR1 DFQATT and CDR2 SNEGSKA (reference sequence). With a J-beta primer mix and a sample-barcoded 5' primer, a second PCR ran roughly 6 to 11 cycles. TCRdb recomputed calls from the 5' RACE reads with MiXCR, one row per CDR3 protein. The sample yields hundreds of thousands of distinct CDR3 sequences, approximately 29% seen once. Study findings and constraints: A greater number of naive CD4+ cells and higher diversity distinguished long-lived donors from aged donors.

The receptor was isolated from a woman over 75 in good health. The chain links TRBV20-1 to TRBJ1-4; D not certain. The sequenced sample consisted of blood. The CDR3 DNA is TGCAGTGCTAGAAGCGGCGCAAATGAAAAACTGTTTTTT. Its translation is CSARSGANEKLFF.